This record looks at one TCR beta chain sequence and its context. What it binds is not known. These data belong to a study of T-cell memory formation after mild COVID-19. The germline V gene has CDR1 ENHRY and CDR2 SYGVKD. V was trimmed by 3 bases and J by 2 bases, leaving 11 bases between them. This CDR3 contains 16 residues. TCRdb analysed the 5' RACE reads with MiXCR anew, one entry per CDR3 protein. Among 150,000 to 200,000 distinct CDR3 sequences listed, 10% to 15% were seen once. Study-wide findings and caveats: Several responding clones turned up in pre-infection memory, indicating that cross-reactive memory may have taken part. Mainly in CM and EM were contracting CD4+ clones; CD8+ were in EMRA.

This sequence originates from a man younger than 35 who had mild COVID-19 (a few samples of this study predate the infection). Cell type and time point are not known. The V call is TRBV10-3, the J call TRBJ1-6; D not resolved. The specimen was PBMCs or a T cell subset sorted from them (not recorded which). The CDR3 spells CAISDWGAPYNSPLHF. CDR3 sequence (DNA): TGTGCCATCAGTGACTGGGGAGCCCCCTATAATTCACCCCTCCACTTT.